This TCR beta chain was sequenced in a study of cytomegalovirus exposure and HLA in healthy donors. Study-wide points: There were a few CMV-associated chains whose specificity for CMV antigens was confirmed in vitro.

Germline V CDR1 and CDR2: SGHRS, YFSETQ. The CDR3 contains 14 residues. V trimming: 3 bases; J trimming: 4 bases; junction bases outside the gene matches: 6. Turning to this clone: The target antigen is unknown.

Using immunoSEQ multiplex PCR, the repertoire was profiled, and TCRdb retains in-frame clones only, with some absent. The data show over 120,000 clones, about 90% seen once. The chain links TRBV5-1 to TRBJ1-1; 7 bases are shared with TRBD1. Sequenced material: PBMCs. The origin of this receptor is a woman aged 25 to 39 in good health and CMV-seropositive. CDR3 DNA sequence: TGCGCCAGCAGCTCGCGACAGGGAGGCACTGAAGCTTTCTTT. The encoded protein is CASSSRQGGTEAFF.